What follows are 10 T cell receptor beta chains derived from one specimen sequenced in a study of technical replicates of blood from several donors. The method was immunoSEQ multiplex PCR; TCRdb's version includes in-frame clones alone and lacks a portion of them. The profile shows fewer than 20,000 clones, 82% of them singletons. Sequenced input: PBMCs. These receptors all come from a human donor in good health. Some clones in this sample may be carry-over from other donors' samples.

This clone was detected only a few times. The genes are TRBV29-1 and TRBJ1-1; D ambiguous. The CDR3 runs to 13 residues. The V gene lost 7 bases and the J gene lost 1 base, with 13 bases spanning the gap. Germline assignment: CDR1 SQVTM and CDR2 ANQGSEA. Here the CDR3 DNA reads TGCAGCGCATCCCCCCGGGGGAACACTGAAGCTTTCTTT. Its protein is CSASPRGNTEAFF.

This sequence joins TRBV9 and TRBJ1-4; 9 bases agree with TRBD1. V lost 0 bases to trimming and J lost 8 bases; unmatched junction nucleotides: 2. This CDR3 is built from 14 residues. The V gene's germline CDR1 is SGDLS and CDR2 YYNGEE. The CDR3 here is CASSVGGQGEKLFF. The CDR3 DNA is TGTGCCAGCAGCGTAGGGGGACAGGGCGAAAAACTGTTTTTT.

This chain connects TRBV6-1 to TRBJ2-7; 10 bases line up with TRBD2. The CDR3 length is 14 residues. Germline CDR1 is MNHNS and CDR2 is SASEGT. The trim removed 7 bases at V and 3 bases at J, leaving 6 bases unmatched. The CDR3 DNA reads as TGTGCCAGCATCGGGACTAGCGCTTACTACGAGCAGTACTTC. It yields the protein CASIGTSAYYEQYF.

The gene calls are TRBV29-1 and TRBJ1-2; 8 nucleotides agree with TRBD1. Germline-derived CDR1 and CDR2 are SQVTM and ANQGSEA. The junction had 15 bases not matched to a gene; V was cut back by 1 base and J by 8 bases. The CDR3 is 16 residues long. The CDR3 nucleotides are TGCAGCGTTGAAGGATGGATGGACAGGGCCAGGTCGGGCTACACCTTC. Translating it yields CSVEGWMDRARSGYTF. The full variable domain, rest sourced from reference TRBV29-1 and TRBJ1-2, is SAVISQKPSRDICQRGTSLTIQCQVDSQVTMMFWYRQQPGQSLTLIATANQGSEATYESGFVIDKFPISRPNLTFSTLTVSNMSPEDSSIYLCSVEGWMDRARSGYTFGSGTRLTVV.

The CDR3 region is CASSILAGGHEQFF. CDR3 DNA sequence: TGTGCCAGTAGTATACTAGCGGGAGGTCATGAGCAGTTCTTC. This chain connects TRBV19 to TRBJ2-1, with 11 bases aligning to TRBD2. Losses at the gene ends were 2 bases for V and 8 bases for J; bases not matched to a gene: 2. The CDR3 is 14 amino acids. Per germline, CDR1 LNHDA and CDR2 SQIVND (reference sequence). The full variable domain, its missing parts supplied by reference TRBV19 and TRBJ2-1, is DGGITQSPKYLFRKEGQNVTLSCEQNLNHDAMYWYRQDPGQGLRLIYYSQIVNDFQKGDIAEGYSVSREKKESFPLTVTSAQKNPTAFYLCASSILAGGHEQFFGPGTRLTVL.

This clone was recorded only once. The gene calls are TRBV9 and TRBJ2-1; 7 nucleotides align to TRBD2. CDR1 SGDLS and CDR2 YYNGEE come from the germline V gene. Trimming at V came to 1 base and at J to 7 bases, leaving 5 bases not matched to a gene. The CDR3 totals 14 residues. The CDR3 DNA reads as TGTGCCAGCAGCGTAAGGACTAGTCTTAATGAGCAGTTCTTC. Translating gives CASSVRTSLNEQFF.

The chain employs TRBV5-4 and TRBJ2-5, with D possibly being TRBD2 (6 bases). Germline V gene sequence: CDR1 SGHNT, CDR2 YYREEE (reference sequence). The ends were cut back, 0 bases at V and 1 base at J, with 10 bases in the middle. CDR3 size: 15 residues. The CDR3 DNA follows: TGTGCCAGCAGCTTGGGTGCGGGGTCCCAAGAGACCCAGTACTTC. As protein: CASSLGAGSQETQYF. The whole variable domain, filled in from reference TRBV5-4 and TRBJ2-5, reads ETGVTQSPTHLIKTRGQQVTLRCSSQSGHNTVSWYQQALGQGPQFIFQYYREEENGRGNFPPRFSGLQFPNYSSELNVNALELDDSALYLCASSLGAGSQETQYFGPGTRLLVL.

CDR3 region: CASSGSGDTQYF. CDR3 DNA sequence: TGTGCCAGCAGTGGTTCGGGAGATACGCAGTATTTT. The gene calls are TRBV6-5 and TRBJ2-3; unclear D gene. V lost 5 bases and J lost 5, with 8 bases in between. Germline V gene lookup returns CDR1 MNHEY and CDR2 SVGAGI. The CDR3 covers 12 residues.

The chain links TRBV18 to TRBJ1-2; D unresolved. Germline V gene sequence: CDR1 KGHSH, CDR2 LQKENI. The CDR3 loop spans 13 amino acids. V lost 2 bases and J lost 1, with 5 bases in between. The CDR3 nucleotides are TGTGCCAGCTCACCAAACAGTAACTATGGCTACACCTTC. This translates into CASSPNSNYGYTF.

This clone was picked up one time. The chain carries TRBV29-1 and TRBJ2-7, with 8 bases that match TRBD1. CDR1 is SQVTM, CDR2 ANQGSEA, per germline. After removal of 5 bases from V and 4 bases from J, the junction contained 7 bases not matched to a gene. The length of the CDR3 is 13 residues. Here the CDR3 DNA reads TGCAGCGTTCCCGGACAGGGCCGTTACGAGCAGTACTTC. Translated, it gives CSVPGQGRYEQYF.